This note documents a single T cell receptor beta chain sequence. TCRdb re-called the 5' RACE reads and catalogs CDR3 proteins one per entry, DNA excluded. The repertoire table contains about 460,000 distinct CDR3 sequences. The data derive from a study of T cells expressing NK-cell markers. Germline CDR1 MNHNS, CDR2 SASEGT. This CDR3 has 17 amino acids. Sequenced: blood T cells: a sorted CD56 or NKG2C T cell subset, CD4+ or CD8+ T cells, or bulk PBMC T cells (not recorded which). The V call is TRBV6-1, the J call TRBJ2-1; TCRdb lists TRBD1, though no DNA is available to test this call. This TCR was recovered from a woman between 50 and 59 years old in good health. This CDR3 reads CASSESRGQGSYNEQFF.